The sequence of this TCR beta chain was determined in a study of identical twins. A universal primer site arose from template switching, and cDNA bore unique molecular identifiers. Each CDR3 protein is one row after TCRdb ran MiXCR on the 5' RACE reads. The sample includes some 320,000 distinct CDR3 sequences, 12% of them seen just once. This clonotype was seen only a few times. Its antigen is undetermined. General study points: Models underestimated TCR alpha sharing (out-of-frame) in monozygotic twins. Its conclusions, products of cross-sectional statistical analysis, did not come from following the same donors.

The same data also went into a second study, on yellow fever vaccine responses in identical twins.

The specimen was CD8+ T cells sorted from blood. The clonotype originates from a woman aged 18-35 years in good health.

The CDR3 DNA is TGTGCCAGCAGTCTATACCACCAGGGGCCGACTACAGATACGCAGTATTTT. It is translated as CASSLYHQGPTTDTQYF. This rearrangement joins TRBV28 to TRBJ2-3; D perhaps matches TRBD1 (6 bases). V lost 5 bases and J lost 3, with 21 bases in between. CDR3 length: 17 amino acids. Germline V gene lookup returns CDR1 MDHEN and CDR2 SYDVKM.